The 11 T cell receptor beta chains below all came from one sample that was sequenced in a study of blood T cell repertoires in COVID-19. Sequencing used immunoSEQ multiplex PCR; TCRdb keeps in-frame clones, though not all of them. The data show roughly 180,000 clones, with 80% to 90% seen just once and about an eighth held by the top ten. The source material was PBMCs or T cells enriched from blood (not recorded which). The origin of the receptors is a man between 40 and 49 years old who had recovered from COVID-19.

CDR3 in amino acids: CASSSTPQVQETQYF. CDR3 in DNA: TGCGCCAGCAGCTCCACCCCCCAGGTGCAAGAGACCCAGTACTTC. The chain couples TRBV5-1 to TRBJ2-5; no definite D call. Trimming removed 3 bases at V and 2 bases at J, with 14 bases between. Germline CDR1 reads SGHRS; CDR2 reads YFSETQ. This CDR3 comprises 15 residues. Supplemented by reference TRBV5-1 and TRBJ2-5, the full variable domain reads KAGVTQTPRYLIKTRGQQVTLSCSPISGHRSVSWYQQTPGQGLQFLFEYFSETQRNKGNFPGRFSGRQFSNSRSEMNVSTLELGDSALYLCASSSTPQVQETQYFGPGTRLLVL.

This clone was seen only a few times. The CDR3 nucleotides read TGTGCCAGCAGGCAAGCGACAGGGGTGAGCAATCAGCCCCAGCATTTT. Translated: CASRQATGVSNQPQHF. V gene TRBV2 combines with J gene TRBJ1-5; 8 bases line up with TRBD1. Germline V gene sequence: CDR1 SNHLY, CDR2 FYNNEI. This CDR3 contains 16 residues. Germline trimming cut 6 bases from V and 1 base from J; bases unmatched to any gene: 8. The variable domain in full, completed from reference TRBV2 and TRBJ1-5, reads EPEVTQTPSHQVTQMGQEVILRCVPISNHLYFYWYRQILGQKVEFLVSFYNNEISEKSEIFDDQFSVERPDGSNFTLKIRSTKLEDSAMYFCASRQATGVSNQPQHFGDGTRLSIL.

The CDR3 here is CASSSGGEPQHF. The DNA for the CDR3 is TGTGCCAGCAGCTCAGGGGGAGAGCCCCAGCATTTT. The gene calls are TRBV7-3 and TRBJ1-5; 7 nucleotides line up with TRBD1. The CDR3 has 12 amino acids. Trimming took 4 bases from V and 8 from J; bases not matched to a gene: 2. Germline V lookup: CDR1 SGHTA, CDR2 FQGTGA. The full variable domain, rest sourced from reference TRBV7-3 and TRBJ1-5, is GAGVSQTPSNKVTEKGKYVELRCDPISGHTALYWYRQSLGQGPEFLIYFQGTGAADDSGLPNDRFFAVRPEGSVSTLKIQRTERGDSAVYLCASSSGGEPQHFGDGTRLSIL.

The chain uses TRBV11-2 and TRBJ1-4, with no clear D. Per the germline V gene, CDR1 is SGHAT and CDR2 is FQNNGV. V was pared by 1 base and J by 0 bases, with 18 bases between. The CDR3 length is 19 residues. CDR3 residues: CASSLGGSADSSTNEKLFF. In DNA form, the CDR3 reads TGTGCCAGCAGCTTAGGCGGGAGCGCTGATAGCTCAACTAATGAAAAACTGTTTTTT.

The DNA for the CDR3 is TGCGCCAGCAGCTTGGGGCCCCTAGCGGAGAACACCGGGGAGCTGTTTTTT. Residues: CASSLGPLAENTGELFF. The V call is TRBV5-1, the J call TRBJ2-2, with 7 nucleotides matching TRBD2. The V gene's germline CDR1 is SGHRS and CDR2 YFSETQ. CDR3 size: 17 residues. After removal of 0 bases from V and 1 base from J, the junction contained 6 bases not matched to a gene.

This sequence joins TRBV7-3 and TRBJ1-6; 9 bases match TRBD1. CDR1 SGHTA and CDR2 FQGTGA come from the germline V gene. With V trimmed by 5 bases and J by 10 bases, 3 bases remained unmatched. CDR3 length: 13 amino acids. CDR3 sequence: CASSEQGASPLHF. CDR3 sequence (DNA): TGTGCCAGCAGCGAACAGGGGGCATCACCCCTCCACTTT.

The J gene is TRBJ2-3, the V gene TRBV7-2; 7 positions agree with TRBD2. V lost 1 base, J lost 2 bases, and 12 bases stayed unmatched. In germline, CDR1 is SGHTA, CDR2 FQGNSA. This CDR3 has 18 residues. The CDR3 nucleotides are TGTGCCAGCAGCTTAGAAGGCCGGGGACTACCAGCCACAGATACGCAGTATTTT. Translating it yields CASSLEGRGLPATDTQYF.

This rearrangement joins TRBV5-1 to TRBJ2-5; TRBD1 is a possible D gene (5 bases). Trimming shortened V by 5 bases and J by 4 bases, and 12 bases separated the two germline ends. CDR3 length: 13 residues. The germline V gene has CDR1 SGHRS and CDR2 YFSETQ. This chain's CDR3 is CASRGQGRETQYF. The CDR3 nucleotides are TGCGCCAGCAGAGGGCAGGGCAGAGAGACCCAGTACTTC.

The chain joins TRBV19 to TRBJ1-2, with a possible D match to TRBD1 (5 bases). V lost 2 bases and J lost 0, with 19 bases in between. The CDR3 is made up of 18 amino acids. Germline CDR1 and CDR2: LNHDA and SQIVND (reference sequence). The CDR3, as DNA: TGTGCCAGTAGTATACCCGCTTTCCGCGGCAGGGCTAACTATGGCTACACCTTC. Translated: CASSIPAFRGRANYGYTF. Full variable domain (rest looked up from reference TRBV19 and TRBJ1-2): DGGITQSPKYLFRKEGQNVTLSCEQNLNHDAMYWYRQDPGQGLRLIYYSQIVNDFQKGDIAEGYSVSREKKESFPLTVTSAQKNPTAFYLCASSIPAFRGRANYGYTFGSGTRLTVV.

This chain links TRBV7-2 with TRBJ2-1, with 11 bases matching TRBD2. CDR3 length: 16 residues. The V gene's germline CDR1 is SGHTA and CDR2 FQGNSA. V gave up 2 bases and J gave up 4 bases; unmatched junction bases: 4. CDR3 sequence: CASSLRGTSGYNEQFF. CDR3 sequence (DNA): TGTGCCAGCAGCTTAAGGGGGACTAGCGGATACAATGAGCAGTTCTTC.

This clone was observed a single time. The chain links TRBV7-9 to TRBJ1-1, with 8 bases lining up with TRBD1. CDR3 size: 14 residues. V lost 3 bases, J lost 4 bases, and 4 bases stayed unmatched. CDR1 is SEHNR and CDR2 is FQNEAQ in the germline V gene (reference sequence). The CDR3 sequence is CASSFGQGTTEAFF. The CDR3 bases are TGTGCCAGCAGCTTCGGACAGGGCACCACTGAAGCTTTCTTT.